The clone carrying this T cell receptor (beta chain) appeared many times. This sample was included in a study of neurological immune-mediated disorders. One entry per CDR3 protein, called by TCRdb with MiXCR from the 5' RACE reads. The data hold tens of thousands of distinct CDR3 sequences, with less than 6% observed a single time. Germline-derived CDR1 and CDR2 are MGHDK and SYGVNS. Deletions cut 5 bases from V and 4 bases from J, with 12 bases between. This CDR3 comprises 14 residues. The T cells used for sorted libraries numbered roughly 1 million, either CD4+ or CD8+. This sequence joins TRBV25-1 and TRBJ1-5; D is unclear. This TCR was sampled from a woman between 18 and 29 years old with multiple sclerosis. The sequenced material came from CD4+ T cells from blood. CDR3 sequence (DNA): TGTGCCAGCAGTTTGGAGGGTTCAAATCAGCCCCAGCATTTT. Translation: CASSLEGSNQPQHF. Filled out from reference TRBV25-1 and TRBJ1-5, the complete variable domain reads EADIYQTPRYLVIGTGKKITLECSQTMGHDKMYWYQQDPGMELHLIHYSYGVNSTEKGDLSSESTVSRIRTEHFPLTLESARPSHTSQYLCASSLEGSNQPQHFGDGTRLSIL.